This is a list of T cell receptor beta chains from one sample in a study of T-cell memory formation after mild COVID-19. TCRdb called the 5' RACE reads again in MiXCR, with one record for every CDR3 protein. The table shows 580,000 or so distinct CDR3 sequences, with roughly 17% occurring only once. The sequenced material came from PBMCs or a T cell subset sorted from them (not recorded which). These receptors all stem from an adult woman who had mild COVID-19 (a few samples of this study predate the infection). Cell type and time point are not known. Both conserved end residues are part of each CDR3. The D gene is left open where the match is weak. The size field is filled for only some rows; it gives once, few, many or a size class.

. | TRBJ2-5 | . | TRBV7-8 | TGTGCCACCCAGGGGTTAGTTAATAGGGAGACCCAGTACTTC | CATQGLVNRETQYF
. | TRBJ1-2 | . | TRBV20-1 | TGCAGTGCTGGGGCGGGCGGGAAGAACTATGGCTACACCTTC | CSAGAGGKNYGYTF
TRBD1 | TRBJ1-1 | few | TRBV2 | TGTGCCAGCAGTAACGACAGGGCTAGGTACACTGAAGCTTTCTTT | CASSNDRARYTEAFF
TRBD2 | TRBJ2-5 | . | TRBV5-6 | TGTGCCAGCAGCCGGACGGCGAGCGGGAGAGAGACCCAGTACTTC | CASSRTASGRETQYF
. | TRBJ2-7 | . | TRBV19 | TGTGCCAGTAGTATTGGACTACCCCCCTACGAGCAGTACTTC | CASSIGLPPYEQYF
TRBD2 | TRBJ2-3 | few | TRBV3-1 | TGTGCCAGCAGCCAGACCAGCGGGGGGGATAGCACAGATACGCAGTATTTT | CASSQTSGGDSTDTQYF
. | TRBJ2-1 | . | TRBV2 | TGTGCCAGCAGTCAGCCACCAGAGCAGTTCTTC | CASSQPPEQFF
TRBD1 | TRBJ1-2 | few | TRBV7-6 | TGTGCCAGCAGCCTACAGGGGCTCTATGGCTACACCTTC | CASSLQGLYGYTF
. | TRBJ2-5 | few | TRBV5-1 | TGCGCCAGCAGCTTGAGCAGGGGCGCTAGGGAGACCCAGTACTTC | CASSLSRGARETQYF
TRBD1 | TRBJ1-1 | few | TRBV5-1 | TGCGCCAGCACCCGGACAGGCTTTGAGACTGAAGCTTTCTTT | CASTRTGFETEAFF
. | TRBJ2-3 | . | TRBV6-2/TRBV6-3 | TGTGCCGCAGCGGGCCGCACAGATACGCAGTATTTT | CAAAGRTDTQYF
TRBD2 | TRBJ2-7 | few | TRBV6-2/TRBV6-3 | TGTGCCAGCAGTTTAACGGGACTAGCGCTACGAGAGCAGTACTTC | CASSLTGLALREQYF
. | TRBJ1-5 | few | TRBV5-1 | TGCGCCAGCAGCTTTGAGTCCGGGAATCAGCCCCAGCATTTT | CASSFESGNQPQHF
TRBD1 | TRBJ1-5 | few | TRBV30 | TGTGCCTGGAGTCCCGGGACAGGGGCTCTGGGTCAGCCCCAGCATTTT | CAWSPGTGALGQPQHF
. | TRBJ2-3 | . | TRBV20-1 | TGCAGTGCGAGACCTCAATGGGGGGTCGGAGATACGCAGTATTTT | CSARPQWGVGDTQYF
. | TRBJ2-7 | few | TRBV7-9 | TGTGCCAGCAGCTTTTCAGGAGACGAGCAGTACTTC | CASSFSGDEQYF
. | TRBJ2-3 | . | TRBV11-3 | TGTGCCAGCAGCTTAGGCTCGGGACCCACAGATACGCAGTATTTT | CASSLGSGPTDTQYF
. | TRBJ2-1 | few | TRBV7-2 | TGTGCCAGCAGTGGGGCCGCCTACAATGAGCAGTTCTTC | CASSGAAYNEQFF
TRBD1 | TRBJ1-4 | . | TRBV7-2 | TGTGCCAGCAGCCCGCGACAGGGTTTCGGAAAACTGTTTTTT | CASSPRQGFGKLFF
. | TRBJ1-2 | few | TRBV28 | TGTGCCAGTTCCGTCGGGGGGGAGAAACTGAGAACCTTC | CASSVGGEKLRTF
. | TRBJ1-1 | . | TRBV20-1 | TGCAGTGCTAGGGGCAGGGGCGGTTGGGACACTGAAGCTTTCTTT | CSARGRGGWDTEAFF
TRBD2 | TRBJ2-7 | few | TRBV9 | TGTGCCAGCAGCGGACTAGCGGGAGGACAGATCTACGAGCAGTACTTC | CASSGLAGGQIYEQYF
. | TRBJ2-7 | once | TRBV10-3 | TGTGCCATCAGTCCGGGAGGGACAGGGAACCCCTACGAGCAGTACTTC | CAISPGGTGNPYEQYF
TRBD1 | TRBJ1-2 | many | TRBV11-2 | TGTGCCAGCAGCTTAGACCCGGGGACAGTGGAGGTTGGCTACACCTTC | CASSLDPGTVEVGYTF
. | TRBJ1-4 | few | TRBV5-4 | TGTGCCAGCAGCTTATCCCGGGGAAATGAAAAACTGTTTTTT | CASSLSRGNEKLFF
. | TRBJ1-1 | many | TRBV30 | TGTGCCTGGAGTATCGACACCTTGAACACTGAAGCTTTCTTT | CAWSIDTLNTEAFF
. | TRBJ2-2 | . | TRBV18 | TGTGCCAGCTTAGGACAGCTCAACACCGGGGAGCTGTTTTTT | CASLGQLNTGELFF
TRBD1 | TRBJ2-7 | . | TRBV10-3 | TGTGCCATCGGAAGACAGGGGGCAGGAGGCGAGCAGTACTTC | CAIGRQGAGGEQYF
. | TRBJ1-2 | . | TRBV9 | TGTGCCAGCAGCCGGATTGGCCTCCGTCGTCGGGTTTCCAACTATGGCTACACCTTC | CASSRIGLRRRVSNYGYTF
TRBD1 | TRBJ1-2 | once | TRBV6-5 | TGTGCCAGCAGTTACTCCGGGACAGGGGCTGGCTACACCTTC | CASSYSGTGAGYTF
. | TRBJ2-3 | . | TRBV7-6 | TGTGCCAGCAGGATGGCCGGAGCAGATACGCAGTATTTT | CASRMAGADTQYF
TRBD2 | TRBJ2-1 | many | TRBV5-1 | TGCGCCAGCAGCTTGAGGTGGGAGGGCGGCAATGAGCAGTTCTTC | CASSLRWEGGNEQFF
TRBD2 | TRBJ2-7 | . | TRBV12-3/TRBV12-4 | TGTGCCAGCAGCAAACGGGGGGTCGACCCCTCCTACGAGCAGTACTTC | CASSKRGVDPSYEQYF
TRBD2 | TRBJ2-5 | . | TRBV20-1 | TGCAGTGCCCCGGGACTAGAGGGGTGGACCCAGTACTTC | CSAPGLEGWTQYF
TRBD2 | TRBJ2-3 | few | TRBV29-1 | TGCAGCGTTGCACAGGGAATAGCGGGAGCCAGCACAGATACGCAGTATTTT | CSVAQGIAGASTDTQYF
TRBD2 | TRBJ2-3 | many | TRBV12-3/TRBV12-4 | TGTGCCAGCCGAAAATGGACTAGCGGGAGGGCAAGTGATACGCAGTATTTT | CASRKWTSGRASDTQYF
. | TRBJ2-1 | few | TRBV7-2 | TGTGCCAGCAGCTTAGCGCTCGGGGGCCATTCCTACAATGAGCAGTTCTTC | CASSLALGGHSYNEQFF
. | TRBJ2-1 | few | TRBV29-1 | TGCAGCGTTAAGTCAGGGTACAATGAGCAGTTCTTC | CSVKSGYNEQFF
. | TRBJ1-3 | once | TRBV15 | TGTGCCACCAGCAGGTACGCGGCCTCTGGAAACACCATATATTTT | CATSRYAASGNTIYF
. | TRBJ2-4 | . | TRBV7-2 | TGTGCCAGCAGCTTAGTCGGCCAAGCCAAAAACATTCAGTACTTC | CASSLVGQAKNIQYF
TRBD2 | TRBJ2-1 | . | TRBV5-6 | TGTGCCAGCAGCTTGCCCTCCGGGGGGGCGAAGAATGAGCAGTTCTTC | CASSLPSGGAKNEQFF
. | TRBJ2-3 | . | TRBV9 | TGTGCCAGCAGCGTAGCCTTTGGGAGCACAGATACGCAGTATTTT | CASSVAFGSTDTQYF
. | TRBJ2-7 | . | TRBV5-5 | TGTGCCAGCAGCTTGGAGGGCCAATCTATCGAGCAGTACTTC | CASSLEGQSIEQYF
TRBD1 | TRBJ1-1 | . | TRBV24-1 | TGTGCCACCAGTACAGGGGCGAATTATGAAGCTTTCTTT | CATSTGANYEAFF
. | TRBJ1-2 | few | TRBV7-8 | TGTGCCAGCAGCTCAACGCAGGAGGGGATCGGTGGCTACACCTTC | CASSSTQEGIGGYTF
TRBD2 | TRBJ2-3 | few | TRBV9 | TGTGCCAGCAGCCCTCGACTAGCGACAGATACGCAGTATTTT | CASSPRLATDTQYF
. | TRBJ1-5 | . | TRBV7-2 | TGTGCCAGCAGCTTGATACCCAATCAGCCCCAGCATTTT | CASSLIPNQPQHF